This T cell receptor beta chain stems from a study of blood T cell repertoires in COVID-19. On the study more broadly: Sites across the United States, Italy and Spain contributed samples from acute and convalescent COVID-19. In each case, the material was cDNA or gDNA derived from T cells, B-cell-depleted T cells, or PBMCs.

V shed 6 bases, J shed 6 bases, and the junction held 9 bases outside the gene matches. CDR1 is LGHNT and CDR2 is FRNRAP in the germline V gene. The CDR3 loop spans 15 amino acids. Authors' analysis steps: Estimates of nucleated cell counts were drawn from the amplification of reference gene primers. Produced via immunoSEQ multiplex PCR; TCRdb's table is partial and in-frame only. V and J calls and clone size are as listed in that table; D and trimming were resolved from the DNA. The sample holds around 700,000 clones, around 90% seen once. This TCR derives from a woman in her late teens or twenties with acute or convalescent COVID-19. The sample taken for sequencing was peripheral blood. The gene calls are TRBV12-5 and TRBJ2-3; 10 nucleotides agree with TRBD1. CDR3 coding DNA: TGTGCTAGTGGCCCCCCCGGGACAGGGGACGATACGCAGTATTTT. Its translation is CASGPPGTGDDTQYF.